These 8 T cell receptor beta chains were all obtained from the same sample, sequenced in a study of blood T cell repertoires in COVID-19. Libraries were prepared by immunoSEQ multiplex PCR; TCRdb keeps only in-frame clonotypes and omits some of them. The table lists 250,000 to 300,000 clones, roughly 90% of them singletons. Sequenced input: peripheral blood. The source of these receptors is a woman aged 30 to 39 with COVID-19, enrolled during active disease.

This chain uses TRBV15 with TRBJ2-7; a weak D match, TRBD2 (6 bases). Between the trimmed V and J ends, which lost 0 bases and 13 bases, there was a span of 16 bases. The CDR3 is 13 residues long. Germline V gives CDR1 LNHNV, CDR2 YYDKDF (reference sequence). The CDR3 sequence: CATSRDYAEGTYF. DNA for the CDR3: TGTGCCACCAGCAGAGATTACGCGGAGGGTACTTACTTC.

The V and J genes are TRBV5-4 and TRBJ2-1; 7 bases are shared with TRBD2. The V gene's germline CDR1 is SGHNT and CDR2 YYREEE (reference sequence). V trimming: 0 bases; J trimming: 3 bases; junction bases outside the gene matches: 3. The CDR3 covers 15 residues. The CDR3 region has the DNA TGTGCCAGCAGCTTGGCCGGGGGGATCTACAATGAGCAGTTCTTC. It is translated as CASSLAGGIYNEQFF.

The gene calls are TRBV6-5 and TRBJ1-2, with a tentative D call TRBD1 (5 bases). Trimming stripped 6 bases from V and 4 bases from J, with 12 bases between. Germline V gene data show CDR1 as MNHEY and CDR2 as SVGAGI. The CDR3 consists of 13 residues. The CDR3 loop reads CASSLRAVYGYTF. CDR3 coding DNA: TGTGCCAGCAGCCTCAGGGCGGTCTATGGCTACACCTTC.

The V gene is TRBV7-2, the J gene TRBJ1-4, with 8 bases matching TRBD1. This CDR3 contains 15 residues. The V segment lost 5 bases and the J segment 2 bases; nucleotides outside the gene matches: 4. Germline CDR1 SGHTA, CDR2 FQGNSA. CDR3 in DNA: TGTGCCAGCAGCGTGGACAGGGTGACTAATGAAAAACTGTTTTTT. This encodes CASSVDRVTNEKLFF.

The chain couples TRBV6-2 or TRBV6-3 to TRBJ2-1, with D uncertain. From germline, CDR1 is MNHEY and CDR2 SVGEGT. Trimming stripped 5 bases from V and 10 bases from J, with 15 bases between. CDR3 length: 13 amino acids. The CDR3 sequence is CASSHNRLVEQFF. The DNA for the CDR3 is TGTGCCAGCAGTCATAACCGACTGGTAGAGCAGTTCTTC.

V is TRBV6-5 and J is TRBJ2-2; 14 nucleotides align to TRBD2. With V trimmed by 8 bases and J by 8 bases, 1 base remained unmatched. This CDR3 contains 13 residues. Germline V gives CDR1 MNHEY, CDR2 SVGAGI. The CDR3 sequence is CASGTSGRGELFF. In DNA, the CDR3 is TGTGCCAGCGGGACTAGCGGGAGAGGGGAGCTGTTTTTT.

This rearrangement joins TRBV5-4 to TRBJ2-2; 7 bases align to TRBD2. This CDR3 contains 14 residues. Germline lookup yields CDR1 SGHNT and CDR2 YYREEE (reference sequence). V was pared by 4 bases and J by 3 bases, with 3 bases of the junction left unmatched. CDR3 bases: TGTGCCAGCAGCCCCGGGGGGTACACCGGGGAGCTGTTTTTT. Protein product: CASSPGGYTGELFF.

This sequence joins TRBV6-4 and TRBJ2-1, with 11 bases aligning to TRBD2. After removal of 10 bases from V and 8 bases from J, the junction contained 13 bases not matched to a gene. The CDR3 spans 15 residues. CDR1 is MRHNA and CDR2 is SNTAGT in the germline V gene. CDR3 region: CATSPGSGRADEQFF. The CDR3 coding sequence is TGTGCCACCTCCCCGGGTAGCGGGAGGGCGGATGAGCAGTTCTTC.